This T cell receptor (beta chain) was captured by sequencing in a study of cytotoxic CD8 clonotypes in ibrutinib-treated CLL. Overall study: Responses: around 24 partial, 2 complete; after median around 64 months, around 15 stayed remitted, some twelve progressed. Overall study findings and caveats: Age-matched healthy donor levels were exceeded by baseline clonality, which tracked circulating CD8+ T-cell counts. Public clonotypes showed up rarely, and on treatment they shrank or held steady. Clonality grew at ibrutinib response; at progression, it decreased back toward baseline.

Sequenced by immunoSEQ multiplex PCR; TCRdb stores in-frame clones only, minus some. This sample has fewer than 70,000 clones, with approximately 75% found just once. The V end was cut by 3 bases, the J end by 5 bases, with 18 bases between. The germline V gene has CDR1 SGHRS and CDR2 YFSETQ. The length of the CDR3 is 16 residues. Comment on this clone: What it binds is not known.

The rearrangement joins TRBV5-1 to TRBJ2-1; D is undetermined. The sequence was obtained from a human donor with chronic lymphocytic leukemia. Sequenced material: PBMCs, taken after 12 months of ibrutinib treatment. The CDR3 protein is CASSSTIPGLHNEQFF. The CDR3 coding sequence is TGCGCCAGCAGCTCCACAATCCCGGGCCTTCACAATGAGCAGTTCTTC.